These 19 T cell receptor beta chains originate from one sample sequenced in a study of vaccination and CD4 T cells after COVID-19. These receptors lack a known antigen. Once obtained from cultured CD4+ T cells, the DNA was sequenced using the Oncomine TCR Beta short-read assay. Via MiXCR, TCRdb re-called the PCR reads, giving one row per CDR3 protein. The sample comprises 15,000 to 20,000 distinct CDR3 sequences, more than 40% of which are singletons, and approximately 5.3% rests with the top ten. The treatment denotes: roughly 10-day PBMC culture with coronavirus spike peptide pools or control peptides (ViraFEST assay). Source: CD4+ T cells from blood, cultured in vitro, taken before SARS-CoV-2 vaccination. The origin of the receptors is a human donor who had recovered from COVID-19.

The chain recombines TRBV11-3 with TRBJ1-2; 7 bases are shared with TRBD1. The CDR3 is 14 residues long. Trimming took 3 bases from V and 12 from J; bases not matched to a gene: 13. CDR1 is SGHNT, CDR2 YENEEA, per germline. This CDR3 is CASSLIPGQGDNTF. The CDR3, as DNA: TGTGCCAGCAGCTTGATACCGGGGCAGGGGGACAACACCTTC. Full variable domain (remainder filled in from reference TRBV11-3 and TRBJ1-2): EAGVVQSPRYKIIEKKQPVAFWCNPISGHNTLYWYLQNLGQGPELLIRYENEEAVDDSQLPKDRFSAERLKGVDSTLKIQPAELGDSAVYLCASSLIPGQGDNTFGSGTRLTVV.

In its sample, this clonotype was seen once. The CDR3 DNA reads as TGTGCCAGTAGAAGTACAGAGTCCCATCAGCCCCAGCATTTT. Its translation is CASRSTESHQPQHF. The chain is built from TRBV19 and TRBJ1-5; D gene unclear. The CDR3 consists of 14 residues. Trimming took off 6 bases at V and 5 bases at J, with 14 bases between the two ends. CDR1 and CDR2 (germline): LNHDA, SQIVND (reference sequence).

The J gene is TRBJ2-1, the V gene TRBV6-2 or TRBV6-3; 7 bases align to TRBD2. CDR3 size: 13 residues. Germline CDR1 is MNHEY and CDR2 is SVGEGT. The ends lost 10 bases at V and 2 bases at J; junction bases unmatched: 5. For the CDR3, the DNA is TGTGCCATAGAAGCGGGACCCTACAATGAGCAGTTCTTC. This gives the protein CAIEAGPYNEQFF.

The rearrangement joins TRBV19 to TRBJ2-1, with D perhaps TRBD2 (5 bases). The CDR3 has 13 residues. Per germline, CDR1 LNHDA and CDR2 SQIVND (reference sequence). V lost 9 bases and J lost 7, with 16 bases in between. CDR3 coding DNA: TGTGCCAGACGGAGGTCTAGAGGAAATGAGCAGTTCTTC. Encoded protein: CARRRSRGNEQFF. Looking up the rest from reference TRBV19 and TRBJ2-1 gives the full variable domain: DGGITQSPKYLFRKEGQNVTLSCEQNLNHDAMYWYRQDPGQGLRLIYYSQIVNDFQKGDIAEGYSVSREKKESFPLTVTSAQKNPTAFYLCARRRSRGNEQFFGPGTRLTVL.

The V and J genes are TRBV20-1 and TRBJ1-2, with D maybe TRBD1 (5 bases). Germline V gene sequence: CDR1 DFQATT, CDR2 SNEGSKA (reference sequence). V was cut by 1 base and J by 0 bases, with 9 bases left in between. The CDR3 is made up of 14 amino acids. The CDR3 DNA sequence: TGCAGTGCTAGAGGGACATCCTCTAACTATGGCTACACCTTC. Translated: CSARGTSSNYGYTF.

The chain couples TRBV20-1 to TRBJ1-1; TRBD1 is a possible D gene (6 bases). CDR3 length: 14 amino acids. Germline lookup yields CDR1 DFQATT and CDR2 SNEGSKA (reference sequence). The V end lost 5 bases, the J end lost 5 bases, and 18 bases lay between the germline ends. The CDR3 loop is CSAFWGGGVTEAFF. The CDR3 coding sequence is TGCAGTGCTTTTTGGGGGGGCGGGGTTACTGAAGCTTTCTTT.

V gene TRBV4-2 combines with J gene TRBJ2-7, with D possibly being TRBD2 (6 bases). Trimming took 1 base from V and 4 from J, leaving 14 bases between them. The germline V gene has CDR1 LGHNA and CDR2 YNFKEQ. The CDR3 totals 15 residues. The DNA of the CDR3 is TGTGCCAGCAGCCAAGGCGGCGGGGAGTCGTACGAGCAGTACTTC. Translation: CASSQGGGESYEQYF.

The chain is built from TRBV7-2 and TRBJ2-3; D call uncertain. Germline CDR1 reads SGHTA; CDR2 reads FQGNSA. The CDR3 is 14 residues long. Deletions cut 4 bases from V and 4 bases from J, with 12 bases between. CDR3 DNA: TGTGCCAGCAGCTCCCCAGTTGGCTCAGATACGCAGTATTTT. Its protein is CASSSPVGSDTQYF.

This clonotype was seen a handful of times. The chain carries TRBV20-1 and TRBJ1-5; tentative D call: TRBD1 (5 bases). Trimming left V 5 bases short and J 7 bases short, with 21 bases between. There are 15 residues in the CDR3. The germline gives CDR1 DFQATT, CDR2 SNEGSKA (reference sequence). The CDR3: CSAPDQGGTRQPQHF. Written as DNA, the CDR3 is TGCAGTGCTCCTGATCAGGGAGGTACGAGGCAGCCCCAGCATTTT.

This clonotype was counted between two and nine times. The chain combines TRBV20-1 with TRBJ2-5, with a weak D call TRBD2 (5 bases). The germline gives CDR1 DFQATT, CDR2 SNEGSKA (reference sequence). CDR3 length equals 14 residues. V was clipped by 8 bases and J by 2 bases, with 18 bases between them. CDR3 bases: TGCAGTTCAGCGGTGGCGGTGAAGCAAGAGACCCAGTACTTC. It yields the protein CSSAVAVKQETQYF.

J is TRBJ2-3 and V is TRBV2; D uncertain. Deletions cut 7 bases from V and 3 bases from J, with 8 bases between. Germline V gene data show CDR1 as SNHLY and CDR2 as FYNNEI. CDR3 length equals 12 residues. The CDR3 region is CASNLATDTQYF. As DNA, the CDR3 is TGTGCCAGCAACCTGGCGACAGATACGCAGTATTTT.

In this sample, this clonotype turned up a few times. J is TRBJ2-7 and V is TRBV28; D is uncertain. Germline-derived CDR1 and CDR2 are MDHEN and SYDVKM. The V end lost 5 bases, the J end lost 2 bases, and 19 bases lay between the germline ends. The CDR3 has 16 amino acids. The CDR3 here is CASSPTLNLNTYEQYF. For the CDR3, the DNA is TGTGCCAGCAGTCCTACCCTAAATCTTAATACCTACGAGCAGTACTTC. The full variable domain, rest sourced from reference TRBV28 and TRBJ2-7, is DVKVTQSSRYLVKRTGEKVFLECVQDMDHENMFWYRQDPGLGLRLIYFSYDVKMKEKGDIPEGYSVSREKKERFSLILESASTNQTSMYLCASSPTLNLNTYEQYFGPGTRLTVT.

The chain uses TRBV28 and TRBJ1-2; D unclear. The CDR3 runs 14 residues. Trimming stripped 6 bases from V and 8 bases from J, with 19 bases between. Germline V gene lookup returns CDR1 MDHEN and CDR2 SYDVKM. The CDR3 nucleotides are TGTGCCAGCAGCATCCGGGATGGGTACGGCGGCTACACCTTC. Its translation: CASSIRDGYGGYTF.

The CDR3 region has the DNA TGTGCCAGCAGCCGAGGACAGGCGGACAATCAGCCCCAGCATTTT. Its protein product is CASSRGQADNQPQHF. The rearrangement uses TRBV6-1 and TRBJ1-5; TRBD1 matches 7 bases. Germline V gene data show CDR1 as MNHNS and CDR2 as SASEGT. Trimming at V came to 6 bases and at J to 3 bases, leaving 8 bases not matched to a gene. CDR3 length: 15 amino acids.

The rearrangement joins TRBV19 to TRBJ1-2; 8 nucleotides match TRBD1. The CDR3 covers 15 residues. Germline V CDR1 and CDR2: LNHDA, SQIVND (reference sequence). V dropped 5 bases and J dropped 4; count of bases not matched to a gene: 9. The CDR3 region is CASSPAGGESYGYTF. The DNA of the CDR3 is TGTGCCAGTAGTCCTGCAGGGGGCGAGAGCTATGGCTACACCTTC. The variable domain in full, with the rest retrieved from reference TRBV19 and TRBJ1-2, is DGGITQSPKYLFRKEGQNVTLSCEQNLNHDAMYWYRQDPGQGLRLIYYSQIVNDFQKGDIAEGYSVSREKKESFPLTVTSAQKNPTAFYLCASSPAGGESYGYTFGSGTRLTVV.

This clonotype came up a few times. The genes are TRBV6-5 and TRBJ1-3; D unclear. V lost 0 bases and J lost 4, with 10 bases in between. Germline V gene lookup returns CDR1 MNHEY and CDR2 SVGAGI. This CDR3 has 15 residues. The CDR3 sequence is CASSYSEGGGNTIYF. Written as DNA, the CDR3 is TGTGCCAGCAGTTACTCAGAGGGCGGAGGAAACACCATATATTTT.

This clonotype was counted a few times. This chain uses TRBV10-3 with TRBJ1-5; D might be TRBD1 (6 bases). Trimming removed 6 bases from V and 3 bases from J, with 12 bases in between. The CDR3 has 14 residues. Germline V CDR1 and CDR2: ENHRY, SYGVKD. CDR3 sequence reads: CAISAGAYNQPQHF. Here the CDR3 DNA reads TGTGCCATCAGCGCGGGGGCCTACAATCAGCCCCAGCATTTT.

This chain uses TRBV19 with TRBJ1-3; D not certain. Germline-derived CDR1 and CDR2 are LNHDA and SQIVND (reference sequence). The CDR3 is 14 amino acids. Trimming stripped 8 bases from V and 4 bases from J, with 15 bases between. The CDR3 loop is CASVRDINGNTIYF. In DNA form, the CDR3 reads TGTGCCAGTGTCCGCGACATCAACGGAAACACCATATATTTT.

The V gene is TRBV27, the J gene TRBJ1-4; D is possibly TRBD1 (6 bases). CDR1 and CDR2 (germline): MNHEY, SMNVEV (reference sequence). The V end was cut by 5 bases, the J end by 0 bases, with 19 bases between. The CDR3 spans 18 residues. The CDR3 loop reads CASSALTGLNATNEKLFF. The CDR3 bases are TGTGCCAGCAGTGCTCTGACAGGACTAAATGCAACTAATGAAAAACTGTTTTTT.